Listed below are T cell receptor beta chains from one sample, sequenced in a study of blood T cells in healthy people across ages. TCRdb re-derived calls from the 5' RACE reads in MiXCR, one entry per CDR3 protein. The data contain 1 million or so distinct CDR3 sequences, 45% of them singletons. Sequencing was performed on blood. Every receptor here comes from a woman aged 55-69 years in good health. Both conserved end residues are part of each CDR3. The D gene is left open where the match is weak. Size is omitted from some rows. Given values are once, few, many or a class for expanded clones.

TRBD2	TRBV20-1	TRBJ2-1	.	TGCAGTGCTAGCCCCCTCGGACTAGCGGGAGTAGGGGGTGAGCAGTTCTTC	CSASPLGLAGVGGEQFF
TRBD2	TRBV19	TRBJ2-1	once	TGTGCCAGTACCCAAGGGTGGACTAGCATTGGCTCCTACAATGAGCAGTTCTTC	CASTQGWTSIGSYNEQFF
.	TRBV6-6	TRBJ2-3	few	TGTGCCACCAACAAGGGATTCACAGATACGCAGTATTTT	CATNKGFTDTQYF
.	TRBV7-3	TRBJ2-7	few	TGTGCCAGCAGCGGAGGGGGGGGTGGTCTCCAGTACTTC	CASSGGGGGLQYF
.	TRBV29-1	TRBJ2-2	few	TGCAGCGTTCGGGCGGGGCCGAACACCGGGGAGCTGTTTTTT	CSVRAGPNTGELFF
.	TRBV6-5	TRBJ2-3	few	TGTGCCAGCAGGGCCGAGGGGACCTCACATCAAGAGTATTTT	CASRAEGTSHQEYF
.	TRBV4-1	TRBJ2-5	.	TGCGCCAGCAGCCAAGATATAACCCTTAATGAGCAGTACTTC	CASSQDITLNEQYF
TRBD1	TRBV30	TRBJ2-3	.	TGTGCCTGGACCGGGACAGGGGCCCGCACAGATACGCAGTATTTT	CAWTGTGARTDTQYF
.	TRBV20-1	TRBJ2-4	.	TGCAGTGCTAGAGAAGTGCGGAGGGCGCGGCACATTCAGTACTTC	CSAREVRRARHIQYF
TRBD2	TRBV4-1	TRBJ2-7	few	TGCGCCAGCAGCCAGCCGAGGACTAGCGGGACGAACTACGAGCAGTACTTC	CASSQPRTSGTNYEQYF
TRBD1	TRBV6-5	TRBJ1-1	few	TGTGCCAGCAGACAAGACAGGGCGATGAACACTGAAGCTTTCTTT	CASRQDRAMNTEAFF
TRBD1	TRBV12-3/TRBV12-4	TRBJ2-7	many	TGTGCCAGCAGTAGGGACAGGGGCTCCTACGAGCAGTACTTC	CASSRDRGSYEQYF
.	TRBV23-1	TRBJ2-5	few	TGCGCCAGCAGTCATTCCCCTTCAGGGGACTGTCAAGAGACCCAGTACTTC	CASSHSPSGDCQETQYF
.	TRBV10-3	TRBJ2-3	.	TGTGCCATCAAGGGGATTGCGGGCGGAAGCACAGATACGCAGTATTTT	CAIKGIAGGSTDTQYF
.	TRBV27	TRBJ2-7	few	TGTGCCAGCAGTTTAAGAACGGGAGTCGGCTACGAGCAGTACTTC	CASSLRTGVGYEQYF
.	TRBV12-3/TRBV12-4	TRBJ2-5	few	TGTGCCAGCAGCCCGACTCTAGCTACCGGAGCCCCACAAGAGACCCAGTACTTC	CASSPTLATGAPQETQYF
.	TRBV6-6	TRBJ1-2	.	TGTGCCAGCGGAGCGAACAGTTTGGGCTACACCTTC	CASGANSLGYTF
.	TRBV5-1	TRBJ2-7	.	TGCGCCAGCAGCTTTGAGGCTTCTGGAACCTACGAGCAGTACTTC	CASSFEASGTYEQYF
.	TRBV15	TRBJ2-7	few	TGTGCCACCAGCAGAGAAGGGGGTACAATGGATGAGCAGTACTTC	CATSREGGTMDEQYF
.	TRBV6-5	TRBJ1-5	few	TGTGCCAGCAGTTACGAGGATAGCAATCAGCCCCAGCATTTT	CASSYEDSNQPQHF
.	TRBV6-1	TRBJ2-3	.	TGTGCCAGCAGTGAACGTCTCGAGGGGAGAGGCACAGATACGCAGTATTTT	CASSERLEGRGTDTQYF
.	TRBV5-1	TRBJ2-3	.	TGCGCCAGCAGCTTCGGGACCACAGATACGCAGTATTTT	CASSFGTTDTQYF
TRBD2	TRBV7-6	TRBJ2-1	.	TGTGCCAGCAGCTTAATCTCAGCGGGAGCGTCATACAATGAGCAGTTCTTC	CASSLISAGASYNEQFF
TRBD2	TRBV29-1	TRBJ2-1	.	TGCAGCGCTGGGACTAGTGAGCCGTTCTTC	CSAGTSEPFF
TRBD1	TRBV7-8	TRBJ2-1	.	TGTGCCAGCAGCTTAGGCGGGACAGGGTGGAGTAATGAGCAGTTCTTC	CASSLGGTGWSNEQFF
.	TRBV30	TRBJ2-7	.	TGTGCCTGGAGTGTAAACGAGCAGTACTTC	CAWSVNEQYF
.	TRBV29-1	TRBJ2-1	.	TGCAGCGTTGAAGACCCGTTCCGCGGGGACTACAATGAGCAGTTCTTC	CSVEDPFRGDYNEQFF
.	TRBV18	TRBJ2-1	.	TGTGCCAGCGCACCGTGGGACAATGAGCAGTTCTTC	CASAPWDNEQFF
TRBD2	TRBV2	TRBJ2-1	few	TGTGCCAGCAGTGAGAGTATGGCGGGAGGAAACAATGAGCAGTTCTTC	CASSESMAGGNNEQFF
TRBD1	TRBV4-1	TRBJ1-1	.	TGCGCCAGCAGCCTACGGACAGGGATGCGAACTGAAGCTTTCTTT	CASSLRTGMRTEAFF
.	TRBV11-2	TRBJ1-2	.	TGTGCCAGCGAATCAGAAAGACATTCGCTCTATGGCTACACCTTC	CASESERHSLYGYTF
.	TRBV27	TRBJ2-5	few	TGTGCCAGCAGTTTTCGTCAGGGGGAGGGCGGGACCCAGTACTTC	CASSFRQGEGGTQYF
.	TRBV7-2	TRBJ2-7	.	TGTGCCAGCAGCCCCGGCTTGGGACACACCTCCTACGAGCAGTACTTC	CASSPGLGHTSYEQYF
TRBD1	TRBV4-2	TRBJ1-2	.	TGTGCCAGCAGCCAAGGACAGGGCGTGGGGGATGGCTACACCTTC	CASSQGQGVGDGYTF
.	TRBV14	TRBJ1-4	.	TGTGCCAGCAGCCAAGATCAGGGACACGGTGAAAAACTGTTTTTT	CASSQDQGHGEKLFF
TRBD1	TRBV20-1	TRBJ1-2	.	TGCAGTGCTAGAGATCGGGACAGGACCCTCTATGGCTACACCTTC	CSARDRDRTLYGYTF
TRBD2	TRBV28	TRBJ2-7	once	TGTGCCAGCAGTTTCGGACTAGCGGGAGGCAAATACGAGCAGTACTTC	CASSFGLAGGKYEQYF
.	TRBV12-3/TRBV12-4	TRBJ2-3	.	TGTGCCAGTCACCCCTCCGGGGCCACAGATACGCAGTATTTT	CASHPSGATDTQYF
.	TRBV10-3	TRBJ1-5	few	TGTGCCATTCCATATCCGCAGAATAGCAATCAGCCCCAGCATTTT	CAIPYPQNSNQPQHF
TRBD2	TRBV27	TRBJ2-7	.	TGTGCCAGCAGTATCCGGGAGATATGGCTGTCTATAGCGGGAGGGCCCTACGAGCAGTACTTC	CASSIREIWLSIAGGPYEQYF
TRBD2	TRBV11-2	TRBJ2-3	.	TGTGCCAGCAGCGAGGGGCTAGCGGCCAGGCAGTATTTT	CASSEGLAARQYF
TRBD2	TRBV7-9	TRBJ2-5	.	TGTGCCAGCGTCCACCGGGGGGAGGGAGAGACCCAGTACTTC	CASVHRGEGETQYF
.	TRBV10-3	TRBJ2-2	.	TGTGCCGTCGGGTCGTCCGTCGCCGGGGAGCTGTTTTTT	CAVGSSVAGELFF
TRBD1	TRBV27	TRBJ2-7	few	TGTGCCAGCAGGAAAAGACTCCGGACAGGGCTTAGCTCCTACGAGCAGTACTTC	CASRKRLRTGLSSYEQYF
.	TRBV7-9	TRBJ2-3	.	TGTGCCAGCAAGGTATCGGGACTCGTTGCAGATACGCAGTATTTT	CASKVSGLVADTQYF
.	TRBV12-3/TRBV12-4	TRBJ2-7	few	TGTGCCAGCAGCCTCATTATAGGGGGAGGAAGCTCCTACGAGCAGTACTTC	CASSLIIGGGSSYEQYF
.	TRBV20-1	TRBJ1-5	.	TGCAGTGCTAGAGTTCGGACGGGCAATCAGCCCCAGCATTTT	CSARVRTGNQPQHF
.	TRBV12-3/TRBV12-4	TRBJ2-7	.	TGTGCCAGCAGTTTTCAGGGCCGGGGCGAGCAGTACTTC	CASSFQGRGEQYF
.	TRBV10-1	TRBJ2-7	.	TGCGCCAGCAGTGAAAAACCAGGGGTCAATGAGCAGTACTTC	CASSEKPGVNEQYF
.	TRBV20-1	TRBJ2-1	.	TGCAGTACTAGAGGATTGAGGGCCTCGACGTCGAGGGTGAATGAGCAGTTCTTC	CSTRGLRASTSRVNEQFF
.	TRBV20-1	TRBJ2-1	.	TGCAGTGCAACTTCCCCCCGGGACTCTCGGGAAAAGCAGTTCTTC	CSATSPRDSREKQFF
.	TRBV28	TRBJ1-6	once	TGTGCCAGCAGTTTATCGGACTGGGCTTCACCCCTCCACTTT	CASSLSDWASPLHF